This is a list of T cell receptor beta chains from one sample in a study of T cells after yellow fever vaccination. TCRdb called the 5' RACE reads again in MiXCR, with one record for every CDR3 protein. The data show 100,000 to 150,000 distinct CDR3 sequences, about 7.8% seen once. The sequencing used CD4+ T cells sorted from PBMCs, collected about 49 days after the first yellow fever vaccination. All receptors derive from a man younger than 35 who received the YFV17D yellow fever vaccine. CDR3s include the opening cysteine and the closing phenylalanine or tryptophan.

V,length,CDR3
TRBV19,15,CASSTSRQMNSPLHF
TRBV5-1,13,CASSLEVLTEAFF
TRBV7-2,13,CASSLYGSYEQYF
TRBV20-1,12,CSARLSGDTQYF
TRBV6-5,16,CASSYTRRHSNQPQHF
TRBV5-1,13,CASSLETGYEQFF
TRBV4-3,15,CASSQDGTGQLEAFF
TRBV5-1,18,CASSLATFRGASTDTQYF
TRBV5-1,15,CASSQPGSSGNTIYF
TRBV20-1,15,CSAAGQGLSDYGYTF
TRBV7-3,14,CASSLYREKSEAFF
TRBV4-1,15,CASSQRGQGVETQYF
TRBV29-1,14,CSVRYLGNQETQYF
TRBV11-2,18,CASSPGLAGGRYTDTQYF
TRBV5-1,14,CASSSNMGGNTIYF
TRBV18,16,CASSPLGQGATNEQFF
TRBV5-1,17,CASSFSLAGSMNTEAFF
TRBV27,16,CASSSTGQANTGELFF
TRBV5-1,17,CASSLAPLGVTYNEQFF
TRBV4-3,13,CASSQGENQPKHF
TRBV11-2,16,CASSKTGQGSTGELFF
TRBV6-6,13,CASSYGGRGHYTF
TRBV6-2/TRBV6-3,13,CASTRGLKETQYF
TRBV4-3,16,CASSQNWDRFAYEQYF
TRBV28,15,CASLPGQGPNNEQFF
TRBV12-3/TRBV12-4,14,CASSLRDGGYEQYF
TRBV28,10,CASSARLTFF
TRBV12-3/TRBV12-4,14,CASSPQSLNTEAFF
TRBV7-8,13,CASLQGPNTEAFF
TRBV5-1,18,CASSLYSGGPPNTGELFF
TRBV20-1,15,CSARDSRGAYEKLFF
TRBV24-1,14,CATSLGQNQETQYF
TRBV27,15,CASSWGQGELYGYTF
TRBV5-1,16,CASSLTAGGLSSKQFF
TRBV29-1,11,CSVSPYQPQHF
TRBV4-3,14,CASGRGRGSTEAFF
TRBV7-2,15,CTSSLVGIPNQPQHF
TRBV9,15,CASSAFRESYNEQFF
TRBV5-1,16,CASSLVGGTEQETQYF
TRBV6-5,15,CASSTTSGGKNIQYF
TRBV12-3/TRBV12-4,15,CASSLGRGKRNTQYF